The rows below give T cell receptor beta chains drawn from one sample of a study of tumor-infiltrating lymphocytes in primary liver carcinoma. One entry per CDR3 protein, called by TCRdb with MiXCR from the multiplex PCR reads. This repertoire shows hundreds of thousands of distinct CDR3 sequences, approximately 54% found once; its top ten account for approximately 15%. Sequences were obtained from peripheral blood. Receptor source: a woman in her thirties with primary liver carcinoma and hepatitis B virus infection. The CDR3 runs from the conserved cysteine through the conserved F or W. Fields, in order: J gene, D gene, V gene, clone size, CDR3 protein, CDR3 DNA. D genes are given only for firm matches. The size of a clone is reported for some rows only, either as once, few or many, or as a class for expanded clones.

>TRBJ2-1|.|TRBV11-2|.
CASSLEVAALRFF
TGTGCCAGCAGCCTAGAGGTAGCGGCCCTGAGGTTCTTC
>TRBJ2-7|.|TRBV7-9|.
CASSLLANEQYF
TGTGCCAGCAGCTTATTAGCAAACGAGCAGTACTTC
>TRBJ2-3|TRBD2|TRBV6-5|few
CASSYSWVAGRSTDTQYF
TGTGCCAGCAGTTACTCTTGGGTAGCGGGAAGGAGCACAGATACGCAGTATTTT
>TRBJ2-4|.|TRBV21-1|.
CASSRNYF
TGTGCCAGCAGCAGGAACTACTTC
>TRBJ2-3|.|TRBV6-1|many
CASSHEGGTDTQYF
TGTGCCAGCAGCCATGAGGGGGGAACAGATACGCAGTATTTT
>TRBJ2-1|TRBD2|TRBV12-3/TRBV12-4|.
CASLGLADAYIEQFF
TGTGCCAGCTTAGGACTAGCGGACGCTTACATTGAGCAGTTCTTC
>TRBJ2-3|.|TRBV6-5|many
CASRRGRTADTQYF
TGTGCCAGCCGGCGAGGCCGGACGGCAGATACGCAGTATTTT
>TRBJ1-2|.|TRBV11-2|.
CASSPWGTGYGYTF
TGTGCCAGCAGCCCCTGGGGAACAGGGTATGGTTACACCTTC
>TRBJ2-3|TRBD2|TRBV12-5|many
CASGTGLPTDTQYF
TGTGCTAGTGGCACGGGACTACCAACAGATACGCAGTATTTT
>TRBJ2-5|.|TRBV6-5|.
CACRQTDSQETQYF
TGTGCCTGCAGACAAACGGACAGCCAAGAGACCCAGTACTTC
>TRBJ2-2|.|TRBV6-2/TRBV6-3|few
CASSPQDGELFF
TGTGCCAGCAGTCCTCAGGACGGGGAGCTGTTTTTT
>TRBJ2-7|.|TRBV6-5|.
CASSYRTAAYDQYF
TGTGCCAGCAGTTATCGAACGGCCGCCTACGATCAGTACTTC
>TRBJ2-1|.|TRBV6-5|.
CASLRSAARYNEHFF
TGTGCCAGCTTGAGGTCGGCAGCTCGTTACAATGAGCATTTTTTC
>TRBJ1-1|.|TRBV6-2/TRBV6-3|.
CASSYPLWVGWNTEAFF
TGTGCCAGCAGTTACCCCCTCTGGGTAGGTTGGAACACTGAAGCTTTCTTT
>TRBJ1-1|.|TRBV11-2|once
CASSLSAANTEALF
TGTGCCAGCAGCCTCTCGGCAGCCAACACTGAAGCTCTCTTT
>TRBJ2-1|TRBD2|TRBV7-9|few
CASTHGGAGRGENYNEQFF
TGTGCCAGCACCCACGGAGGAGCGGGGCGCGGGGAGAACTACAATGAGCAGTTCTTC
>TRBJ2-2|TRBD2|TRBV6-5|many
CASSLGASGRTWELFF
TGTGCCAGCAGTTTGGGGGCTAGCGGGAGGACCTGGGAGCTGTTTTTT
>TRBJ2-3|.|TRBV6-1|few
CASTGEAGYQPQYF
TGTGCCAGCACGGGGGAGGCAGGGTATCAGCCCCAGTATTTT
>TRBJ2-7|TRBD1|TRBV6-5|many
CASSRGQALTYEQYF
TGTGCCAGCAGCCGGGGACAGGCGCTAACCTACGAGCAGTACTTC
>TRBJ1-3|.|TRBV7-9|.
CASRGTVSGNTIYF
TGTGCCAGCAGGGGGACGGTTTCTGGAAACACCATATATTTT
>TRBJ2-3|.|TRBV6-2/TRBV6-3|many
CASSYLGERTDTQYF
TGTGCCAGCAGTTACCTCGGGGAACGCACAGATACGCAGTATTTT
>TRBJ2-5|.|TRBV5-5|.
CASSLVSVKETQYF
TGTGCCAGCAGCTTGGTAAGCGTTAAAGAGACCCAGTACTTC
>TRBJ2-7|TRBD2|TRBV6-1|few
CASSEGPSGAYEQYF
TGTGCCAGCAGTGAAGGTCCTAGCGGGGCTTACGAGCAGTACTTC
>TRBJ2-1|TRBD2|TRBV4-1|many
CASSQGTTSGRVYNEQFF
TGCGCCAGCAGCCAAGGCACTACTAGCGGGAGGGTATACAATGAGCAGTTCTTC
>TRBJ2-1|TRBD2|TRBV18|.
CASSGGSVFFDEQFF
TGTGCCAGCTCAGGCGGGAGTGTATTTTTTGATGAGCAGTTCTTC
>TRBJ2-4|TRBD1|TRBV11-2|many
CASSLGQGTTKNIQYF
TGTGCCAGCAGCCTGGGACAGGGGACTACCAAAAACATTCAGTACTTC
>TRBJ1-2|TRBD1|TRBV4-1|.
CASSQLPGQGNGYTF
TGCGCCAGCAGCCAGCTTCCCGGACAGGGAAATGGCTACACCTTC
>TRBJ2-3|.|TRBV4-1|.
CASSQGTGGHTNTQYF
TGCGCCAGCAGCCAAGGAACCGGCGGGCACACAAATACGCAGTATTTT
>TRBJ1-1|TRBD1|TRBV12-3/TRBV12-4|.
CASIANRGPGEAFF
TGTGCCAGCATTGCAAACAGGGGGCCGGGTGAAGCTTTCTTT
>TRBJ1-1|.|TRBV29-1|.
CSVGHLLNTEAFF
TGCAGCGTTGGGCACCTTTTGAACACTGAAGCTTTCTTT
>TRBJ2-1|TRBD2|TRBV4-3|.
CASSQECRQPGLAGVGDYNEQFF
TGCGCCAGCAGCCAAGAATGCCGGCAGCCGGGACTAGCGGGAGTCGGAGATTACAATGAGCAGTTCTTC
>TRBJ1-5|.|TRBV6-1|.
CASSQGLYSNRPQHF
TGTGCCAGCAGTCAGGGGTTATATAGCAATCGGCCCCAGCATTTT
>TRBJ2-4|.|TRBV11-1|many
CASSQLGGDIQYF
TGTGCCAGCAGCCAACTAGGGGGGGACATTCAGTACTTC
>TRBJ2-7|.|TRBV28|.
CASSFGFGGSYEQYF
TGTGCCAGCAGTTTCGGATTTGGGGGTTCCTACGAACAGTACTTC
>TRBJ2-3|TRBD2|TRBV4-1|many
CASSPGGGGNTDTQYF
TGCGCCAGCAGCCCGGGGGGGGGCGGGAACACAGATACGCAGTATTTT
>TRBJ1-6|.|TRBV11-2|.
CVSSLRRDTTSPLHF
TGTGTCAGCAGCTTACGTAGGGACACGACTTCACCCCTCCACTTT
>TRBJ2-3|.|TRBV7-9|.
CVSSLGESGSRSDTQYF
TGTGTCAGCAGCTTAGGCGAGTCGGGCTCTCGCTCAGATACGCAGTATTTT
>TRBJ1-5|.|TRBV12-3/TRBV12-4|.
CASSRLDTETDQPQHF
TGTGCCAGCAGCCGACTAGATACGGAGACCGATCAGCCACAGCATTTT
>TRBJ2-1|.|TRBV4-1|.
CASNQDSPLSASAGGEQFF
TGCGCCAGCAACCAGGATTCCCCCCTGTCGGCTAGCGCCGGCGGTGAGCAGTTCTTC
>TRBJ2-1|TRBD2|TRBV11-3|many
CARPEREYNEQFF
TGTGCCAGGCCCGAGCGGGAGTACAATGAGCAGTTCTTC
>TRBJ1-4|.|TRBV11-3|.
CSSSLVGDRKGHEKLFF
TGTTCCAGCAGCCTAGTCGGGGACCGGAAGGGACATGAAAAACTGTTTTTT
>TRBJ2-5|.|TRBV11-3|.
CASGLDRQGRWETQYF
TGTGCCAGCGGCTTAGATCGGCAGGGCCGGTGGGAGACCCAGTACTTC
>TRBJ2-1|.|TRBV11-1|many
CASSFGPSDEQFF
TGTGCCAGCAGCTTTGGTCCTAGCGATGAGCAGTTCTTC
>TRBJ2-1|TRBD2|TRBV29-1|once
CSGAGLAGSNEQFF
TGCAGCGGGGCCGGACTAGCGGGATCCAACGAGCAGTTCTTC
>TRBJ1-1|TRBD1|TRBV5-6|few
CASSLSGQGPKGGEAFF
TGTGCCAGCAGCTTGTCAGGACAGGGCCCGAAGGGAGGTGAAGCTTTCTTT
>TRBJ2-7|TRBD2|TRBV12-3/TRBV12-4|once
CASSLTSGTPYEQYF
TGTGCCAGCAGTTTAACGAGCGGGACGCCCTACGAGCAGTACTTC